This TCR beta chain was found in a study of OX40 agonist ivuxolimab in advanced cancers. Study overall: Patients were treated with ivuxolimab, an agonistic anti-OX40 (CD134) antibody. At doses from 0.01 to 10 mg/kg, patients were given intravenous ivuxolimab every 2 weeks. Eligibility rules accepted prior anti-PD-1, anti-PD-L1 or anti-CTLA-4 therapy, and 35% to 40% had some.

The CDR3 totals 15 residues. The V end was cut by 6 bases, the J end by 5 bases, with 19 bases between. Germline loops: CDR1 MDHEN, CDR2 SYDVKM. Sequenced by immunoSEQ multiplex PCR; TCRdb stores in-frame clones only, minus some. The table includes about 76,000 clones, roughly 85% detected once. The clonotype originates from an adult with an advanced solid tumor such as melanoma, head and neck, liver or kidney cancer. This specimen was CD4+ or CD8+ T cells sorted from blood, taken in a trial of the OX40 agonist ivuxolimab. This chain uses TRBV28 with TRBJ1-2; possible D gene TRBD1, 6 bases. DNA of the CDR3: TGTGCCAGCAGGGGAGGAGACAGGTCAGGATATGGCTACACCTTC. Protein: CASRGGDRSGYGYTF.